Below are 18 T cell receptor beta chains sequenced from a single sample in a study of T cells in Graves' hyperthyroidism and ophthalmopathy. From RNA transcripts, TCR beta CDR3 regions were amplified. Carried out on the TCR CDR3, a first-round RT-PCR used the HTBI primer set. In TCRdb, the multiplex PCR reads were re-called with MiXCR into one record per CDR3 protein. Among around 420,000 distinct CDR3 sequences listed, around a sixth were seen once. Specimen: blood. The receptor set was obtained from a woman under 30 with Graves' hyperthyroidism.

Written as DNA, the CDR3 is TGTGCCAGCAGCCTCGACAGGTGGTTCTCTGGGGCCAACGTCCTGACTTTC. Translation: CASSLDRWFSGANVLTF. The chain recombines TRBV6-1 with TRBJ2-6; D possibly corresponds to TRBD1 (6 bases). The germline V and J ends were trimmed by 6 bases and 0 bases, with 15 bases remaining between them. The CDR3 has 17 residues. CDR1 is MNHNS and CDR2 is SASEGT in the germline V gene.

This clonotype was counted at least ten times. The gene calls are TRBV28 and TRBJ2-7; D perhaps matches TRBD2 (5 bases). CDR1 is MDHEN, CDR2 SYDVKM, per germline. This CDR3 spans 13 amino acids. The V end lost 5 bases, the J end lost 10 bases, and 18 bases lay between the germline ends. CDR3 coding DNA: TGTGCCAGCAGTCTGCGAGGAACCGCGGGTCAGTACTTC. Protein: CASSLRGTAGQYF.

There are a few counts of this clonotype. The V and J genes are TRBV2 and TRBJ1-2, with a tentative D call TRBD1 (6 bases). The CDR3 contains 15 residues. CDR1 is SNHLY, CDR2 FYNNEI, per germline. V lost 8 bases, J lost 1 base, and 17 bases lay in between. The DNA of the CDR3 is TGTGCCAGCGGGGGGCAGAGGGACGTTAACTATGGCTACACCTTC. Its protein is CASGGQRDVNYGYTF.

Concerning this clonotype: This may arise from a read error, as a much more abundant clone is one base away. The chain joins TRBV20-1 to TRBJ1-4; D not certain. Looked up from germline, CDR1 is DFQATT and CDR2 is SNEGSKA (reference sequence). Deletions cut 6 bases from V and 3 bases from J, with 11 bases between. The CDR3 runs 13 residues. The CDR3 DNA reads as TGCAGTGCCCCACAGTCCGCTAATGAAAAACTGTTTTTT. As protein: CSAPQSANEKLFF.

This clonotype has a handful of counts. The gene calls are TRBV5-6 and TRBJ1-1, with D possibly TRBD1 on 5 matching bases. The CDR3 is made up of 15 amino acids. Germline values: CDR1 SGHDT, CDR2 YYEEEE. The V end was cut by 0 bases, the J end by 8 bases, with 17 bases between. This CDR3 reads CASSLVQAPLREAFF. The CDR3 DNA follows: TGTGCCAGCAGCTTGGTACAGGCCCCACTGAGGGAAGCTTTCTTT.

The genes are TRBV7-6 and TRBJ2-2, with D perhaps matching TRBD1 (6 bases). The ends were cut back, 0 bases at V and 4 bases at J, with 12 bases in the middle. The germline V gene has CDR1 SGHVS and CDR2 FNYEAQ. The CDR3 extends over 16 amino acids. CDR3 residues: CASSLAYRQVTGELFF. The CDR3 DNA sequence: TGTGCCAGCAGCTTAGCTTATAGACAGGTCACCGGGGAGCTGTTTTTT.

This clonotype was found a few times. The DNA for the CDR3 is TGCGCCAGCAGCCCCACAACCCTGGGGGAGACCCAGTACTTC. This sequence encodes CASSPTTLGETQYF. V is TRBV4-1 and J is TRBJ2-5; D uncertain. V gave up 4 bases and J gave up 5 bases, with 14 bases separating them. Germline assignment: CDR1 MGHRA and CDR2 YSYEKL. The CDR3 runs to 14 residues.

Turning to this clonotype: This clone may be a read error of a much larger clone one base away. The chain is built from TRBV20-1 and TRBJ2-1, with D possibly TRBD2 on 5 matching bases. The CDR3 is 15 amino acids. The germline CDR1 and CDR2 sequences are DFQATT and SNEGSKA (reference sequence). The CDR3 nucleotides are TGCAGTACTAGAGATTTCACTGGACGGTACAATGAGCAGTTCTTC. Its protein product is CSTRDFTGRYNEQFF.

At least ten counts were recorded for this clonotype. The V and J genes are TRBV10-2 and TRBJ2-2; 8 bases align to TRBD2. The ends lost 6 bases at V and 7 bases at J; junction bases unmatched: 13. Germline CDR1 and CDR2: WSHSY and SAAADI. This CDR3 has 16 amino acids. The CDR3 nucleotides read TGCGCCAGCAGCCCCCGAAGCGGGAGAGAGGGCGGGGAGCTGTTTTTT. Protein sequence: CASSPRSGREGGELFF.

This clonotype came up many times. The CDR3 loop reads CSAPGLAGAHSYNEQFF. CDR3 DNA: TGCAGTGCTCCCGGACTAGCGGGGGCCCACTCCTACAATGAGCAGTTCTTC. The gene calls are TRBV20-1 and TRBJ2-1, with TRBD2 matching 13 bases. V lost 5 bases and J lost 0; bases outside the gene matches: 7. Germline CDR1 DFQATT, CDR2 SNEGSKA (reference sequence). This CDR3 spans 17 amino acids.

The sample holds many counts of this clonotype. This chain joins TRBV12-3 or TRBV12-4 and TRBJ2-7; 8 nucleotides line up with TRBD1. The V segment lost 1 base and the J segment 7 bases; nucleotides outside the gene matches: 12. The CDR3 runs to 16 residues. CDR3 sequence (DNA): TGTGCCAGCAGTTTAGGAAGTGGCAGGGGGCCGAAAGAGCAGTACTTC. It yields the protein CASSLGSGRGPKEQYF.

In this sample, this clonotype turned up many times. The chain recombines TRBV20-1 with TRBJ2-5; TRBD1 matches at 8 bases. After removal of 8 bases from V and 5 bases from J, the junction contained 7 bases not matched to a gene. The CDR3 is 12 residues long. Germline assignment: CDR1 DFQATT and CDR2 SNEGSKA (reference sequence). This CDR3 is CSLGTGWETQYF. CDR3 sequence (DNA): TGCAGTCTCGGGACAGGCTGGGAGACCCAGTACTTC.

This clonotype was detected ten times or more. The CDR3 protein is CASTDLTSGQETQYF. CDR3 DNA: TGTGCCAGCACCGACTTAACTAGCGGCCAAGAGACCCAGTACTTC. The V and J genes are TRBV6-1 and TRBJ2-5, with 8 bases fitting TRBD2. CDR3 size: 15 residues. The J segment lost 1 base and the V segment lost 7 bases, leaving 8 bases of the junction unmatched. CDR1 MNHNS and CDR2 SASEGT come from the germline V gene.

In this sample, this clonotype turned up many times. The V call is TRBV28, the J call TRBJ2-5; D possibly corresponds to TRBD1 (6 bases). The CDR3 is 14 residues long. Germline V gene lookup returns CDR1 MDHEN and CDR2 SYDVKM. The V end was cut by 11 bases, the J end by 6 bases, with 22 bases between. The CDR3, as DNA: TGTGCCTCCCAACCCCCAGGGGCGCGTAAGACCCAGTACTTC. Translated: CASQPPGARKTQYF.

This clonotype has at least ten counts. The chain recombines TRBV11-2 with TRBJ2-2; D may be TRBD2 (6 bases). The ends were cut back, 4 bases at V and 1 base at J, with 16 bases in the middle. Germline V gene data show CDR1 as SGHAT and CDR2 as FQNNGV. The CDR3 is made up of 17 amino acids. The CDR3 loop reads CASSYRWRERNTGELFF. The CDR3 bases are TGTGCCAGCAGCTACCGTTGGAGGGAAAGGAACACCGGGGAGCTGTTTTTT.

Only a few counts were recorded for this clonotype. The chain couples TRBV12-5 to TRBJ2-5; D remains ambiguous. This CDR3 region has 15 residues. Germline CDR1 and CDR2: LGHNT and FRNRAP. Deletions cut 0 bases from V and 4 bases from J, with 12 bases between. CDR3 residues: CASGLVLSGRETQYF. CDR3 DNA sequence: TGTGCTAGTGGTTTGGTACTTTCAGGCAGAGAGACCCAGTACTTC.

This clonotype was counted many times. CDR3 in amino acids: CASSRDLNEAYEQYF. CDR3 in DNA: TGTGCCAGCTCACGAGACCTGAATGAGGCCTACGAGCAGTACTTC. The chain is built from TRBV18 and TRBJ2-7; D gene ambiguous. The V end was cut by 4 bases, the J end by 2 bases, with 15 bases between. This CDR3 is built from 15 residues. The germline V gene encodes CDR1 KGHSH and CDR2 LQKENI. Supplemented by reference TRBV18 and TRBJ2-7, the full variable domain reads NAGVMQNPRHLVRRRGQEARLRCSPMKGHSHVYWYRQLPEEGLKFMVYLQKENIIDESGMPKERFSAEFPKEGPSILRIQQVVRGDSAAYFCASSRDLNEAYEQYFGPGTRLTVT.

V and J are TRBV6-5 and TRBJ1-3; D possibly corresponds to TRBD1 (6 bases). V was pared by 2 bases and J by 3 bases, with 11 bases between. The CDR3 is 15 amino acids. The germline CDR1 and CDR2 sequences are MNHEY and SVGAGI. The CDR3 DNA is TGTGCCAGCAGTTACCCTCAGGGGAATGGAAACACCATATATTTT. This sequence encodes CASSYPQGNGNTIYF.